This T cell receptor (beta chain) was sequenced during a study of T cells in Graves' hyperthyroidism and ophthalmopathy. Study background: Upon initial diagnosis and before any treatment, peripheral blood was collected.

This CDR3 comprises 15 residues. The V gene lost 1 base and the J gene lost 2 bases, with 12 bases spanning the gap. Germline-derived CDR1 and CDR2 are GTSNPN and SVGIG (reference sequence). It was RNA transcripts that yielded the amplified TCR beta CDR3 regions. In the first-round RT-PCR of the TCR CDR3, the HTBI primer set was used. From the multiplex PCR reads, TCRdb called clonotypes with MiXCR, one entry per CDR3 protein. The sample has 600,000 to 850,000 distinct CDR3 sequences, about 19% seen once; the top ten hold approximately 16%. In patients aged 18 to 65, hyperthyroidism was newly diagnosed, with duration under 2 months. This clonotype was picked up a small number of times.

V is TRBV30 and J is TRBJ2-4, with D uncertain. This TCR came from a woman in her 50s with Graves' hyperthyroidism that later progressed to Graves' ophthalmopathy. The source material was blood. CDR3 residues: CAWSARRGPKNIQYF. The CDR3 DNA reads TGTGCCTGGAGTGCTCGTCGTGGGCCCAAAAACATTCAGTACTTC.